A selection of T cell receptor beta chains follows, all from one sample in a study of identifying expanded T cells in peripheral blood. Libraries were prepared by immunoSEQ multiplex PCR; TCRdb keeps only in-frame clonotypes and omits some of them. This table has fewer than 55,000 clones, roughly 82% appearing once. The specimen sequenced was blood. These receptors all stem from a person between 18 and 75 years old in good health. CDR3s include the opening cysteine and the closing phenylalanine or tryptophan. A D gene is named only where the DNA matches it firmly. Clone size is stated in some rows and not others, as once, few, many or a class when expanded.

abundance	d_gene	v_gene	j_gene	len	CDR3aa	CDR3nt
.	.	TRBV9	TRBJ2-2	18	CASSVVSTGILNTGELFF	TGTGCCAGCAGCGTAGTATCAACAGGAATCCTAAACACCGGGGAGCTGTTTTTT
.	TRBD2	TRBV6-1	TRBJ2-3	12	CASSPSGDTQYF	TGTGCCAGCAGTCCTAGCGGGGATACGCAGTATTTT
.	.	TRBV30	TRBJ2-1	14	CAWSQHPPYNEQFF	TGTGCCTGGAGTCAGCACCCTCCTTACAATGAGCAGTTCTTC
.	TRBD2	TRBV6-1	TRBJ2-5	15	CASGGLAGDQETQYF	TGTGCCAGCGGGGGGCTAGCGGGGGACCAAGAGACCCAGTACTTC
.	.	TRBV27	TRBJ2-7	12	CASGGGIYEQYF	TGTGCCAGCGGTGGGGGTATCTACGAGCAGTACTTC
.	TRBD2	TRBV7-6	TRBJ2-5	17	CASSYRGSGRVLETQYF	TGTGCCAGCAGCTACCGGGGTAGCGGGAGGGTCCTCGAGACCCAGTACTTC
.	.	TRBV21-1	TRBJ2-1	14	CASSKVYRYNEQFF	TGTGCCAGCAGCAAAGTTTACCGCTACAATGAGCAGTTCTTC
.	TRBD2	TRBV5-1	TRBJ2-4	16	CASSLEIAGQKNIQYF	TGCGCCAGCAGCTTGGAAATAGCGGGGCAAAAAAACATTCAGTACTTC
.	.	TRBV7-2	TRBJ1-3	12	CASSLERNTIYF	TGTGCCAGCAGCTTAGAACGAAACACCATATATTTT
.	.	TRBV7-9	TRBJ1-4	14	CASSPDATNEKLFF	TGTGCCAGCAGCCCCGATGCAACTAATGAAAAACTGTTTTTT
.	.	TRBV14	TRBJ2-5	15	CASSPNGRLQETQYF	TGTGCCAGCAGTCCTAATGGCAGGCTACAAGAGACCCAGTACTTC
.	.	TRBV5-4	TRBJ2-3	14	CASSSWDSTDTQYF	TGTGCCAGCAGCTCCTGGGACAGCACAGATACGCAGTATTTT
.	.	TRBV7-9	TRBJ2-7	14	CASSLATGTYEQYF	TGTGCCAGCAGCTTAGCGACAGGCACCTACGAGCAGTACTTC
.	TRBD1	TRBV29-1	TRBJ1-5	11	CSVRDRASQHF	TGCAGCGTTCGGGACAGGGCTTCCCAGCATTTT
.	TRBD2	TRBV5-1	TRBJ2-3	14	CASSYGTNTDTQYF	TGCGCCAGCAGCTACGGGACTAACACAGATACGCAGTATTTT
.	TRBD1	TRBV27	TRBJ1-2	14	CASSMGTGKYGYTF	TGTGCCAGCAGTATGGGGACAGGGAAGTATGGCTACACCTTC
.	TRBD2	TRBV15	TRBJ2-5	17	CATSRDGAGGPEETQYF	TGTGCCACCAGCAGAGATGGTGCGGGAGGGCCAGAGGAGACCCAGTACTTC
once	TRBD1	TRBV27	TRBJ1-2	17	CASSPWVGGLEGGGYTF	TGTGCCAGCAGTCCCTGGGTAGGGGGCTTAGAGGGCGGGGGCTACACCTTC
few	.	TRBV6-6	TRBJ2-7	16	CASRHRGTRPPYEQYF	TGTGCCAGCAGGCATCGAGGGACACGACCCCCCTACGAGCAGTACTTC
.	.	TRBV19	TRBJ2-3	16	CASSSAAVPGGDTQYF	TGTGCCAGTAGTTCTGCAGCGGTCCCCGGGGGAGATACGCAGTATTTT
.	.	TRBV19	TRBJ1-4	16	CASRAYALGTNEKLFF	TGTGCCAGTAGAGCCTATGCGTTGGGAACTAATGAAAAACTGTTTTTT
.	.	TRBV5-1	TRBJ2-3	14	CASSLYGSTDTQYF	TGCGCCAGCAGCTTGTACGGGAGCACAGATACGCAGTATTTT
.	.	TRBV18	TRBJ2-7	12	CASSLAPEEQYF	TGTGCCAGCTCACTCGCGCCGGAGGAGCAGTACTTC
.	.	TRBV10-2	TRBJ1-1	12	CASKYGNTEAFF	TGCGCCAGCAAATACGGGAACACTGAAGCTTTCTTT